A single sample is the source of the 8 T cell receptor beta chains below, sequenced in a study of shared clonotypes between healthy human individuals. This table comes from immunoSEQ multiplex PCR, and its TCRdb copy is limited to in-frame clones, with some not included. The sample shows some 2.4 million clones, 80% to 95% of them seen only once. Sequenced: naive CD4+ T cells from PBMCs. The subset: CD45RA+ positively selected. The receptor set was obtained from a man in his late teens or twenties in good health. Some clones in this sample may be carry-over from other donors' samples.

The chain recombines TRBV7-2 with TRBJ1-2, with TRBD1 identical over 9 bases. Trimming at V came to 4 bases and at J to 3 bases, leaving 15 bases not matched to a gene. Germline V gene data show CDR1 as SGHTA and CDR2 as FQGNSA. This CDR3 is 18 amino acids long. CDR3 nucleotides: TGTGCCAGCAGCTACACCGGGACAGGGAGGTTAGGGCACTATGGCTACACCTTC. It codes for CASSYTGTGRLGHYGYTF.

The chain carries TRBV2 and TRBJ1-5; the D gene is possibly TRBD1 (6 bases). V lost 5 bases, J lost 7 bases, and 12 bases lay in between. Germline V gene sequence: CDR1 SNHLY, CDR2 FYNNEI. The CDR3 is made up of 13 amino acids. The CDR3 reads CASSTGSRQPQHF. The CDR3 region has the DNA TGTGCCAGCAGTACAGGGTCTCGGCAGCCCCAGCATTTT.

The chain uses TRBV19 and TRBJ2-7; maybe TRBD1 (6 bases). The germline V gene has CDR1 LNHDA and CDR2 SQIVND (reference sequence). V lost 8 bases and J lost 3, with 20 bases in between. This CDR3 spans 15 amino acids. CDR3: CASSSRQGSLYEQYF. CDR3 sequence (DNA): TGTGCCAGTTCTAGTCGGCAGGGGAGTCTCTACGAGCAGTACTTC.

V usage is TRBV27 and J usage is TRBJ1-2, with D unresolved. The germline CDR1 and CDR2 sequences are MNHEY and SMNVEV (reference sequence). The V and J ends lost 5 bases and 3 bases respectively, with 16 bases between them. The CDR3 contains 15 residues. The DNA for the CDR3 is TGTGCCAGCAGTCCGGAGGGCAGGCGGTACTATGGCTACACCTTC. Its translation is CASSPEGRRYYGYTF.

The rearrangement uses TRBV15 and TRBJ2-1, with 11 bases fitting TRBD1. Trimming at V came to 3 bases and at J to 9 bases, leaving 13 bases not matched to a gene. Germline V gene data show CDR1 as LNHNV and CDR2 as YYDKDF (reference sequence). The CDR3 consists of 17 residues. CDR3 residues: CATSSDRGTGGYGEQFF. The CDR3, as DNA: TGTGCCACCAGCAGTGATCGCGGGACAGGGGGGTACGGTGAGCAGTTCTTC. The whole variable domain, filled in from reference TRBV15 and TRBJ2-1, reads DAMVIQNPRYQVTQFGKPVTLSCSQTLNHNVMYWYQQKSSQAPKLLFHYYDKDFNNEADTPDNFQSRRPNTSFCFLDIRSPGLGDTAMYLCATSSDRGTGGYGEQFFGPGTRLTVL.

The chain is built from TRBV19 and TRBJ1-1; perhaps TRBD1 as D (5 bases). There are 15 residues in the CDR3. Germline V gene data show CDR1 as LNHDA and CDR2 as SQIVND (reference sequence). The germline V and J ends were trimmed by 3 bases and 9 bases, with 20 bases remaining between them. In nucleotides, the CDR3 is TGTGCCAGTAGTATGGAAAGGACATCCTGGGGCCAAGCTTTCTTT. Translated: CASSMERTSWGQAFF.

This clone occurred once. The CDR3 DNA reads TGTGCCAGCAGTTACTCAGGGGTTGGTAACTATGGCTACACCTTC. Amino acid sequence: CASSYSGVGNYGYTF. This rearrangement joins TRBV6-5 to TRBJ1-2; tentatively, D is TRBD1 (5 bases). V lost 0 bases and J 1 base, leaving 9 bases between the germline ends. Germline values: CDR1 MNHEY, CDR2 SVGAGI. The CDR3 is 15 amino acids.

This chain connects TRBV2 to TRBJ2-3, with D hard to call. This CDR3 spans 14 amino acids. The V gene's germline CDR1 is SNHLY and CDR2 FYNNEI. Trimming cost V 7 bases and J 2 bases, with 13 bases left between them. CDR3 bases: TGTGCCAGCACCCTTGAAGGGCTCACAGATACGCAGTATTTT. Translating gives CASTLEGLTDTQYF. Looking up the rest from reference TRBV2 and TRBJ2-3 gives the full variable domain: EPEVTQTPSHQVTQMGQEVILRCVPISNHLYFYWYRQILGQKVEFLVSFYNNEISEKSEIFDDQFSVERPDGSNFTLKIRSTKLEDSAMYFCASTLEGLTDTQYFGPGTRLTVL.